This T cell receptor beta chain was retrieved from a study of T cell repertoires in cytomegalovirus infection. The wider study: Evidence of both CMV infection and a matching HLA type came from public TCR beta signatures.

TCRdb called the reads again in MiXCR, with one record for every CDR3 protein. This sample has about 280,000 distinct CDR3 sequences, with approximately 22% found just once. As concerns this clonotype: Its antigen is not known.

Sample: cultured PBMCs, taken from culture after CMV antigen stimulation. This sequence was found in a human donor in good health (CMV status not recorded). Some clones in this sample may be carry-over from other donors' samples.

The DNA of the CDR3 is TGCGCCAGCAGCAAAACCGGGACAGCCCATGAAAAACTGTTTTTT. This sequence encodes CASSKTGTAHEKLFF. The chain uses TRBV4-1 and TRBJ1-4; 7 bases match TRBD1. The V gene end was trimmed by 5 bases and the J gene end by 6 bases; junction bases not matched to a gene: 9. CDR3 length equals 15 residues. Germline values: CDR1 MGHRA, CDR2 YSYEKL.